The 10 T cell receptor beta chains below come from one sample, sequenced in a study of cytomegalovirus exposure and HLA in healthy donors. Here immunoSEQ multiplex PCR was the method, and the copy in TCRdb shows in-frame clones only, minus some. The data show 90,000 to 150,000 clones, with roughly 90% seen just once and under 6.5% held by the top ten. Specimen: PBMCs. Receptors originate from a woman aged 18-29 years in good health and CMV-seropositive.

The chain recombines TRBV7-3 with TRBJ2-3; perhaps TRBD2 as D (5 bases). From germline, CDR1 is SGHTA and CDR2 FQGTGA. The CDR3 is 14 residues long. Deletions cut 1 base from V and 4 bases from J, with 9 bases between. The CDR3 region is CASSLIGSADTQYF. The CDR3 DNA reads as TGTGCCAGCAGCTTAATTGGGAGCGCAGATACGCAGTATTTT.

This chain joins TRBV29-1 and TRBJ1-2; D unresolved. With 0 bases removed from V and 6 bases from J, the gap between germline ends came to 14 bases. This CDR3 contains 14 residues. Looked up from germline, CDR1 is SQVTM and CDR2 is ANQGSEA. The CDR3 region is CSVEDRKEVDGYTF. The CDR3 DNA is TGCAGCGTTGAAGATCGAAAGGAGGTGGATGGCTACACCTTC.

The V gene is TRBV27, the J gene TRBJ1-1, with D perhaps TRBD1 (6 bases). This CDR3 region has 15 residues. The V gene lost 5 bases and the J gene lost 3 bases, with 16 bases spanning the gap. The V gene's germline CDR1 is MNHEY and CDR2 SMNVEV (reference sequence). The CDR3 spells CASSPSPTGDTEAFF. Written as DNA, the CDR3 is TGTGCCAGCAGTCCTAGCCCGACAGGAGACACTGAAGCTTTCTTT.

In DNA form, the CDR3 reads TGTGCCAGCAGCTCCACCGGTTGGATACCGCGGGAGGCCTCAGATACGCAGTATTTT. Translated, it gives CASSSTGWIPREASDTQYF. The rearrangement uses TRBV7-8 and TRBJ2-3; 8 bases match TRBD2. In germline, CDR1 is SGHVS, CDR2 FQNEAQ. Trimming took 4 bases from V and 4 from J; bases not matched to a gene: 19. The CDR3 length is 19 residues.

The CDR3 DNA is TGTGCCAGCAGCCGTTCAGGGGACCTGAACACCGGGGAGCTGTTTTTT. Its protein product is CASSRSGDLNTGELFF. J is TRBJ2-2 and V is TRBV13, with D possibly being TRBD1 (6 bases). CDR1 is PRHDT and CDR2 is FYEKMQ in the germline V gene (reference sequence). Trimming cost V 5 bases and J 1 base, with 14 bases left between them. The CDR3 loop spans 16 amino acids.

The V gene is TRBV5-4, the J gene TRBJ1-2, with TRBD1 matching over 11 bases. There are 13 residues in the CDR3. CDR1 SGHNT and CDR2 YYREEE come from the germline V gene (reference sequence). V lost 4 bases to trimming and J lost 9 bases; unmatched junction nucleotides: 5. This chain's CDR3 is CASSPGQGVRYTF. The CDR3 DNA reads TGTGCCAGCAGCCCGGGACAGGGGGTTCGCTACACCTTC.

The V call is TRBV4-1, the J call TRBJ2-1; D may be TRBD2 (6 bases). Germline CDR1 is MGHRA and CDR2 is YSYEKL. Trimming cost V 0 bases and J 2 bases, with 11 bases left between them. This CDR3 region has 16 residues. The CDR3 loop reads CASSQELAGTYNEQFF. CDR3 coding DNA: TGCGCCAGCAGCCAAGAGCTCGCGGGGACCTACAATGAGCAGTTCTTC.

V usage is TRBV18 and J usage is TRBJ1-5; a possible D gene is TRBD1 (5 bases). The CDR3 sequence is 16 residues long. Looked up from germline, CDR1 is KGHSH and CDR2 is LQKENI. The V end was cut by 2 bases, the J end by 5 bases, with 16 bases between. CDR3 nucleotides: TGTGCCAGCTCACCAGGCCTCGGGGGAGGGGATCAGCCCCAGCATTTT. It encodes CASSPGLGGGDQPQHF.

The chain uses TRBV9 and TRBJ2-1; 9 nucleotides align to TRBD1. CDR3 length: 15 amino acids. With V trimmed by 2 bases and J by 5 bases, 5 bases remained unmatched. Germline V gene sequence: CDR1 SGDLS, CDR2 YYNGEE. CDR3: CASSVRDRDHNEQFF. CDR3 in DNA: TGTGCCAGCAGCGTGCGGGACAGGGACCACAATGAGCAGTTCTTC.

The J gene is TRBJ2-1, the V gene TRBV11-3, with D maybe TRBD2 (6 bases). V lost 5 bases, J lost 5 bases, and 16 bases lay in between. Per germline, CDR1 SGHNT and CDR2 YENEEA. The CDR3 contains 15 residues. CDR3 in amino acids: CASSPDGGLHNEQFF. The DNA of the CDR3 is TGTGCCAGCAGCCCGGACGGCGGACTACACAATGAGCAGTTCTTC.